This TCR beta chain was profiled in a study of shared clonotypes between healthy human individuals. Looking at the study overall: Donors consisted of two women and three men between 18 and 49.

CD45RO-negative cells were positively selected for CCR7, leaving out terminally differentiated effector memory CD45RA+ cells. Method: immunoSEQ multiplex PCR; TCRdb's copy keeps in-frame clones and lacks some. The sample shows some 2,000,000 clones, roughly 95% of them seen only once. This clonotype was obtained from a man younger than 30 in good health. The material sequenced was naive CD8+ T cells sorted from blood.

As DNA, the CDR3 is TGCGCCAGCAGCCTGAGCTCGGGGCTTCCCTCCTACGAGCAGTACTTC. It translates to CASSLSSGLPSYEQYF. This chain uses TRBV4-1 with TRBJ2-7; D is tentatively TRBD1 or TRBD2 (5 bases each). This CDR3 has 16 residues. V was shortened by 4 bases and J by 0 bases, with 16 bases between the two germline ends. CDR1 and CDR2 (germline): MGHRA, YSYEKL.